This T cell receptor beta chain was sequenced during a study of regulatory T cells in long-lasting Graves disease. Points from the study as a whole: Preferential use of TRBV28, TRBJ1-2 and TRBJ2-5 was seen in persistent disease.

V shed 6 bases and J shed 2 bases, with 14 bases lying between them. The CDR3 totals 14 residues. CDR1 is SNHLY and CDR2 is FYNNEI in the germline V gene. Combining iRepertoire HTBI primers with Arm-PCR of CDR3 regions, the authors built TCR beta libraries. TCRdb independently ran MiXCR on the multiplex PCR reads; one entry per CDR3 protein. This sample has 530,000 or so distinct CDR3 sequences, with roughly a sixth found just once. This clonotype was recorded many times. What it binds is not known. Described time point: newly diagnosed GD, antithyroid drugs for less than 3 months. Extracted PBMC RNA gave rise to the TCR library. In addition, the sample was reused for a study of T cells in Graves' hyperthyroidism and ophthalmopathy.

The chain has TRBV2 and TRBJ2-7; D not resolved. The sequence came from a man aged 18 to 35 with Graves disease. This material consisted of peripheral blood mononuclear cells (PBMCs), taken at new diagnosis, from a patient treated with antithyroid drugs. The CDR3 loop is CASRTSGRTYEQYF. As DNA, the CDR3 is TGTGCCAGCAGGACCAGTGGCAGGACCTACGAGCAGTACTTC.